This T cell receptor beta chain came from a study of shared clonotypes between healthy human individuals. Per the germline V gene, CDR1 is MGHRA and CDR2 is YSYEKL. V was pared by 3 bases and J by 2 bases, with 12 bases between. The length of the CDR3 is 15 residues. Using approximately 190 ng DNA, 32,000 or so T cell genomes, the sorted-subset replicate PCRs were run. Produced via immunoSEQ multiplex PCR; TCRdb's table is partial and in-frame only. The sample shows around 2,100,000 clones, approximately 95% of them seen only once. CD45RO-negative, CCR7-selected cells formed the naive CD8 fraction, which excluded terminally differentiated effector memory CD45RA+ cells.

The sequence was collected from a man between 18 and 35 years old in good health. The chain employs TRBV4-1 and TRBJ2-3; no reliable D call. Sequenced input: naive CD8+ T cells sorted from blood. The CDR3 DNA follows: TGCGCCAGCAGCCACCGAATCCAGGCCACAGATACGCAGTATTTT. It translates to CASSHRIQATDTQYF.